This TCR beta chain was sequenced during a study of T-cell reconstitution after alpha-beta-depleted transplantation in children. Broader study findings: Counts and diversity of T cells one year after transplant came mostly from newly produced T cells.

In its sample, this clonotype was seen many times. Its antigen is as yet unknown. Unique molecular identifiers were incorporated into the prepared TCRbeta library. TCRdb re-called the PCR reads through MiXCR, storing one row per CDR3 protein. Found here are 450,000 to 700,000 distinct CDR3 sequences, 25% to 30% of them singletons; the top ten hold approximately 33%. Germline V gene data show CDR1 as LGHDT and CDR2 as YNNKEL (reference sequence). Trimming took off 1 base at V and 5 bases at J, with 16 bases between the two ends. The CDR3 totals 16 residues. The TCR comes from a boy under three years old with Wiskott-Aldrich syndrome, due to receive a stem cell transplant. Specimen: PBMCs, collected before TCRalphabeta/CD19-depleted stem cell transplant. This chain links TRBV3-1 with TRBJ2-3; D might be TRBD2 (5 bases). The CDR3 region is CASSQANGVLRDTQYF. In nucleotides, the CDR3 is TGTGCCAGCAGCCAAGCGAACGGGGTGTTGAGAGATACGCAGTATTTT.